Shown below are 27 T cell receptor beta chains from a single sample sequenced in a study of regulatory T cells in long-lasting Graves disease. Time point noted: newly diagnosed GD, antithyroid drugs for less than 3 months. Extracted PBMC RNA gave rise to the TCR library. Through Arm-PCR of CDR3 regions and iRepertoire HTBI primers, TCR beta libraries were built. TCRdb ran MiXCR on the multiplex PCR reads and lists one entry per CDR3 protein. This repertoire shows about 530,000 distinct CDR3 sequences, more than 15% found once; its top ten account for around 25%. These same records also appear under a second study, on T cells in Graves' hyperthyroidism and ophthalmopathy.

Sequencing was performed on peripheral blood mononuclear cells (PBMCs), taken at new diagnosis, from a patient treated with antithyroid drugs. These receptors all stem from a woman aged 35 to 60 with Graves disease.

This sequence joins TRBV2 and TRBJ2-2; tentatively, D is TRBD2 (6 bases). The V and J ends lost 5 bases and 4 bases respectively, with 11 bases between them. This CDR3 has 14 amino acids. The germline V gene has CDR1 SNHLY and CDR2 FYNNEI. The CDR3: CASSLAVITGELFF. CDR3 DNA: TGTGCCAGCAGTTTAGCGGTGATCACCGGGGAGCTGTTTTTT.

This clonotype was seen at least ten times. The chain has TRBV20-1 and TRBJ1-1; possible D gene TRBD1, 5 bases. Per germline, CDR1 DFQATT and CDR2 SNEGSKA (reference sequence). V was pared by 0 bases and J by 2 bases, with 16 bases between. CDR3 length: 16 residues. The CDR3 DNA reads as TGCAGTGCTAGAGACCTGACAGATTATTTAAACACTGAAGCTTTCTTT. Protein product: CSARDLTDYLNTEAFF.

This clonotype was picked up many times. The V and J genes are TRBV6-1 and TRBJ2-1; D is unresolved. From germline, CDR1 is MNHNS and CDR2 SASEGT. V was shortened by 6 bases and J by 7 bases, with 7 bases between the two germline ends. This CDR3 has 11 residues. CDR3 sequence (DNA): TGTGCCAGCAGCACCGGTAATGAGCAGTTCTTC. Protein product: CASSTGNEQFF.

The chain uses TRBV5-6 and TRBJ1-5; D not resolved. The CDR3 sequence is 16 residues long. Germline V CDR1 and CDR2: SGHDT, YYEEEE. V was trimmed by 4 bases and J by 5 bases, leaving 19 bases between them. The CDR3 is CASSPAGPLGDQPQHF. For the CDR3, the DNA is TGTGCCAGCAGCCCCGCCGGGCCTCTAGGAGATCAGCCCCAGCATTTT.

This clonotype was seen repeatedly, ten times or more. The rearrangement uses TRBV2 and TRBJ2-7; 9 bases align to TRBD1. From germline, CDR1 is SNHLY and CDR2 FYNNEI. V lost 5 bases and J lost 1; bases outside the gene matches: 9. The CDR3 is 16 residues long. This CDR3 reads CASSPPTGGPSYEQYF. The DNA of the CDR3 is TGTGCCAGCAGTCCCCCCACAGGGGGCCCATCCTACGAGCAGTACTTC.

Of note for this clonotype: A much larger clone is a single base away; this may be a read error. V is TRBV9 and J is TRBJ2-7, with D perhaps TRBD1 (8 bases). This CDR3 has 12 residues. Germline V gene lookup returns CDR1 SGDLS and CDR2 YYNGEE. V dropped 4 bases and J dropped 7 bases, with 12 bases sitting between them. The CDR3 is CASSTGGDEQYF. CDR3 in DNA: TGTGCCAGCAGCACAGGGGGGGATGAGCAGTACTTC.

This clonotype was found many times. The V gene is TRBV19, the J gene TRBJ2-7; D is perhaps TRBD1 (6 bases). Looked up from germline, CDR1 is LNHDA and CDR2 is SQIVND (reference sequence). V was trimmed by 6 bases and J by 1 base, leaving 10 bases between them. This CDR3 is built from 13 residues. The chain's CDR3 is CASSDRPSYEQYF. In DNA form, the CDR3 reads TGTGCCAGTAGCGACAGGCCATCCTACGAGCAGTACTTC.

The rearrangement joins TRBV29-1 to TRBJ1-2, with D possibly TRBD1 on 5 matching bases. Germline-derived CDR1 and CDR2 are SQVTM and ANQGSEA. The CDR3 spans 12 residues. V was trimmed by 3 bases and J by 2 bases, leaving 7 bases between them. CDR3 sequence (DNA): TGCAGCGTTGACGGGGCGAACTATGGCTACACCTTC. This encodes CSVDGANYGYTF.

The chain recombines TRBV19 with TRBJ2-1; 9 bases agree with TRBD2. The CDR3 contains 15 residues. V shed 3 bases, J shed 4 bases, and the junction held 4 bases outside the gene matches. Germline CDR1 and CDR2: LNHDA and SQIVND (reference sequence). The CDR3 protein is CASSIFSGRYNEQFF. CDR3 in DNA: TGTGCCAGTAGTATTTTTAGCGGGAGATACAATGAGCAGTTCTTC.

There are a few counts of this clonotype. The chain links TRBV4-1 to TRBJ1-5, with 8 bases fitting TRBD1. V lost 2 bases to trimming and J lost 3 bases; unmatched junction nucleotides: 6. CDR3 length equals 16 residues. In germline, CDR1 is MGHRA, CDR2 YSYEKL. As DNA, the CDR3 is TGCGCCAGCAGCCAATCGGGGGGACAGGTCAATCAGCCCCAGCATTTT. Protein product: CASSQSGGQVNQPQHF.

The rearrangement joins TRBV7-8 to TRBJ1-4; D not certain. Germline assignment: CDR1 SGHVS and CDR2 FQNEAQ. The CDR3 is made up of 14 amino acids. Trimming pared 4 bases from V and 8 bases from J, leaving 14 bases between. The CDR3 DNA reads as TGTGCCAGCAGCTCGGGTCAAATGGGGGAAAAACTGTTTTTT. Encoded protein: CASSSGQMGEKLFF.

The chain is built from TRBV5-6 and TRBJ2-5; TRBD2 agrees at 10 bases. This CDR3 is built from 15 residues. V lost 0 bases, J lost 3 bases, and 2 bases stayed unmatched. Germline CDR1 reads SGHDT; CDR2 reads YYEEEE. The CDR3 loop reads CASSLVAGGKETQYF. CDR3 DNA sequence: TGTGCCAGCAGCTTGGTAGCGGGGGGAAAAGAGACCCAGTACTTC. The variable domain in full, with the rest retrieved from reference TRBV5-6 and TRBJ2-5, is DAGVTQSPTHLIKTRGQQVTLRCSPKSGHDTVSWYQQALGQGPQFIFQYYEEEERQRGNFPDRFSGHQFPNYSSELNVNALLLGDSALYLCASSLVAGGKETQYFGPGTRLLVL.

The table lists this clonotype with many counts. V usage is TRBV9 and J usage is TRBJ1-1; no clear D. Germline CDR1 SGDLS, CDR2 YYNGEE. V was pared by 3 bases and J by 0 bases, with 15 bases between. CDR3 length: 16 residues. This CDR3 reads CASSEGVGSLNTEAFF. The CDR3 DNA is TGTGCCAGCAGCGAGGGCGTCGGGTCTCTGAACACTGAAGCTTTCTTT. Full variable domain (rest looked up from reference TRBV9 and TRBJ1-1): DSGVTQTPKHLITATGQRVTLRCSPRSGDLSVYWYQQSLDQGLQFLIQYYNGEERAKGNILERFSAQQFPDLHSELNLSSLELGDSALYFCASSEGVGSLNTEAFFGQGTRLTVV.

V gene TRBV6-2 or TRBV6-3 combines with J gene TRBJ2-1; 7 bases align to TRBD2. After removal of 6 bases from V and 10 bases from J, the junction contained 9 bases not matched to a gene. The CDR3 runs 13 residues. CDR1 and CDR2 from the germline V gene are MNHEY and SVGEGT. For the CDR3, the DNA is TGTGCCAGCAGCACCATGAGGGAGGGGGAGCAGTTCTTC. Translation gives CASSTMREGEQFF.

As concerns this clonotype: This may arise from a read error, as a much more abundant clone is one base away. The CDR3 region is CSVEQGDTEAFF. The CDR3 region has the DNA TGCAGCGTTGAACAGGGGGACACTGAAGCTTTCTTT. This chain joins TRBV29-1 and TRBJ1-1; 7 bases align to TRBD1. The CDR3 covers 12 residues. V lost 2 bases and J lost 3; bases outside the gene matches: 0. Per germline, CDR1 SQVTM and CDR2 ANQGSEA.

This clonotype has a count of ten or more. The rearrangement joins TRBV20-1 to TRBJ2-3, with D possibly TRBD1 on 5 matching bases. Germline-derived CDR1 and CDR2 are DFQATT and SNEGSKA (reference sequence). Deletions cut 5 bases from V and 7 bases from J, with 13 bases between. The CDR3 is 12 amino acids. CDR3 loop: CSAATGPNTQYF. CDR3 sequence (DNA): TGCAGTGCTGCCACAGGACCGAATACGCAGTATTTT.

This clonotype turned up a few times. V is TRBV20-1 and J is TRBJ2-3, with D perhaps TRBD2 (6 bases). The V end lost 5 bases, the J end lost 7 bases, and 34 bases lay between the germline ends. CDR1 is DFQATT and CDR2 is SNEGSKA in the germline V gene (reference sequence). CDR3 size: 19 residues. DNA for the CDR3: TGCAGTGCTCAGGGCGGTCGGGCAGAACTACGGGAGTCTTTATATACGCAGTATTTT. It is translated as CSAQGGRAELRESLYTQYF.

This clonotype was detected many times. The CDR3 region has the DNA TGTGCCAGCAGTGTGGTCGTGCAACGAGAGACCCAGTACTTC. This codes for CASSVVVQRETQYF. The V and J genes are TRBV2 and TRBJ2-5; D uncertain. V lost 4 bases, J lost 4 bases, and 13 bases lay in between. The CDR3 covers 14 residues. Germline lookup yields CDR1 SNHLY and CDR2 FYNNEI.

Ten or more counts support this clonotype. The chain joins TRBV30 to TRBJ1-1; D remains unclear. Germline CDR1 and CDR2: GTSNPN and SVGIG (reference sequence). Trimming left V 4 bases short and J 8 bases short, with 14 bases between. This CDR3 has 12 residues. In nucleotides, the CDR3 is TGTGCCTGGACCCTCGGGAGGTTCGAAGCTTTCTTT. It yields the protein CAWTLGRFEAFF. The whole variable domain, filled in from reference TRBV30 and TRBJ1-1, reads SQTIHQWPATLVQPVGSPLSLECTVEGTSNPNLYWYRQAAGRGLQLLFYSVGIGQISSEVPQNLSASRPQDRQFILSSKKLLLSDSGFYLCAWTLGRFEAFFGQGTRLTVV.

This clonotype has only one observation. The J gene is TRBJ2-2, the V gene TRBV19; the match to TRBD2 covers 10 bases. The CDR3 covers 16 residues. Germline loops: CDR1 LNHDA, CDR2 SQIVND (reference sequence). Trimming at V came to 5 bases and at J to 6 bases, leaving 9 bases not matched to a gene. The chain's CDR3 is CASSPPSGGWAGELFF. The CDR3 DNA sequence: TGTGCCAGTAGTCCTCCTAGCGGGGGCTGGGCCGGGGAGCTGTTTTTT.

This clonotype was observed many times. The V gene is TRBV11-3, the J gene TRBJ2-5; D is perhaps TRBD1 or TRBD2 (6 bases each). This CDR3 has 15 residues. V lost 7 bases and J lost 1, with 16 bases in between. The germline gives CDR1 SGHNT, CDR2 YENEEA. In nucleotides, the CDR3 is TGTGCCAGCAATAGAAAGGGGGGCCGCCAAGAGACCCAGTACTTC. Its protein product is CASNRKGGRQETQYF.

The table lists this clonotype with many counts. CDR3 nucleotide sequence: TGTGCCAGCAGTGGAGGGGCGGGGGGTGGCGAGACCCAGTACTTC. Encoded protein: CASSGGAGGGETQYF. The V call is TRBV12-3 or TRBV12-4, the J call TRBJ2-5, with 8 positions matching TRBD2. The junction had 10 bases not matched to a gene; V was cut back by 5 bases and J by 5 bases. CDR3 length: 15 residues.

In its sample, this clonotype was seen many times. J is TRBJ1-2 and V is TRBV12-3 or TRBV12-4, with D maybe TRBD1 (6 bases). This CDR3 contains 13 residues. V lost 7 bases to trimming and J lost 6 bases, with 15 bases between them. Written as DNA, the CDR3 is TGTGCCAGCACCTTAGCAGGGGAGCATGGCTACACCTTC. Its protein is CASTLAGEHGYTF.

This clonotype was picked up many times. CDR3 amino acids: CSAITRAGYNEQFF. The CDR3 bases are TGCAGTGCAATAACCAGGGCGGGATACAATGAGCAGTTCTTC. The rearrangement joins TRBV20-1 to TRBJ2-1; D is perhaps TRBD2 (6 bases). Germline V gives CDR1 DFQATT, CDR2 SNEGSKA (reference sequence). V lost 6 bases, J lost 4 bases, and 16 bases lay in between. The CDR3 spans 14 residues.

As to this clonotype: A read error is likely here: a far larger clone is one base away. CDR3 protein: CASSLFTGSTEAFF. The CDR3 nucleotides read TGTGCCAGCAGCTTATTCACAGGGAGCACTGAAGCTTTCTTT. This rearrangement joins TRBV11-3 to TRBJ1-1, with D perhaps matching TRBD1 (6 bases). Germline V gene lookup returns CDR1 SGHNT and CDR2 YENEEA. The CDR3 is 14 amino acids. Trimming took off 2 bases at V and 4 bases at J, with 11 bases between the two ends.

The chain combines TRBV18 with TRBJ2-4, with 7 nucleotides matching TRBD1. The CDR3 has 18 amino acids. Germline CDR1 KGHSH, CDR2 LQKENI. Trimming took 8 bases from V and 0 from J; bases not matched to a gene: 16. As DNA, the CDR3 is TGTGCCAGCCAGGGACAGAGAAACAAGCTTTTAGCCAAAAACATTCAGTACTTC. This translates into CASQGQRNKLLAKNIQYF.

This clonotype was detected only a few times. At one boundary the junction diverges from the germline segment, which might be a read error. The chain is built from TRBV5-1 and TRBJ2-5, with D unresolved. The CDR3 loop spans 12 amino acids. Germline V gene sequence: CDR1 SGHRS, CDR2 YFSETQ. The CDR3 sequence: CASSEGQETQYF. In DNA form, the CDR3 reads TGTGCCAGCAGCGAAGGTCAAGAGACCCAGTACTTC. Full variable domain (outside the CDR3, taken from reference TRBV5-1 and TRBJ2-5): KAGVTQTPRYLIKTRGQQVTLSCSPISGHRSVSWYQQTPGQGLQFLFEYFSETQRNKGNFPGRFSGRQFSNSRSEMNVSTLELGDSALYLCASSEGQETQYFGPGTRLLVL.